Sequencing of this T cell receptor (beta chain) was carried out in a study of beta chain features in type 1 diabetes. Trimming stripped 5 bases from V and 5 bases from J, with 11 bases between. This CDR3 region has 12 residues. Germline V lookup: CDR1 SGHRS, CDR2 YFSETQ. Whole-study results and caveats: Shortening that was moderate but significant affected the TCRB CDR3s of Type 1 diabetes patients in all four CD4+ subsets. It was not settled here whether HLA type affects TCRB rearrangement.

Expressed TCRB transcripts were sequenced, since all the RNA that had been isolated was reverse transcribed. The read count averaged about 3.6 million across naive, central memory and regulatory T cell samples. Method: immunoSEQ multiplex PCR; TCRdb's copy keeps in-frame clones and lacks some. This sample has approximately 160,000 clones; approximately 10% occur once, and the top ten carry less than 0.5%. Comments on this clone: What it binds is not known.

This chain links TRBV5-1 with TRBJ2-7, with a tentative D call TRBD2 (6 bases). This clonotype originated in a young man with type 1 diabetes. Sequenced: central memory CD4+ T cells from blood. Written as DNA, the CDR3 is TGCGCCAGCAGGAGGGACTTCCACGAGCAGTACTTC. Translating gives CASRRDFHEQYF.